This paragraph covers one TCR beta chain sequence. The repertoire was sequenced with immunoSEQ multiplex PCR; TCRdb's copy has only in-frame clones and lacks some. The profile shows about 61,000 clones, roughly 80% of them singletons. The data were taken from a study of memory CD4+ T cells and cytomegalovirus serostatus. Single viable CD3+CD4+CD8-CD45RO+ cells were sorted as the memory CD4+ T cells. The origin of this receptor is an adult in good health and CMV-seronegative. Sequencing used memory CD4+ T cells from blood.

The CDR3 protein is CATFRGGETADTQYF. The CDR3, as DNA: TGTGCCACCTTCCGTGGGGGGGAGACAGCAGATACGCAGTATTTT. This chain uses TRBV28 with TRBJ2-3; 7 positions match TRBD2. The CDR3 totals 15 residues. CDR1 is MDHEN, CDR2 SYDVKM, per germline. V was pared by 10 bases and J by 4 bases, with 14 bases of the junction left unmatched.